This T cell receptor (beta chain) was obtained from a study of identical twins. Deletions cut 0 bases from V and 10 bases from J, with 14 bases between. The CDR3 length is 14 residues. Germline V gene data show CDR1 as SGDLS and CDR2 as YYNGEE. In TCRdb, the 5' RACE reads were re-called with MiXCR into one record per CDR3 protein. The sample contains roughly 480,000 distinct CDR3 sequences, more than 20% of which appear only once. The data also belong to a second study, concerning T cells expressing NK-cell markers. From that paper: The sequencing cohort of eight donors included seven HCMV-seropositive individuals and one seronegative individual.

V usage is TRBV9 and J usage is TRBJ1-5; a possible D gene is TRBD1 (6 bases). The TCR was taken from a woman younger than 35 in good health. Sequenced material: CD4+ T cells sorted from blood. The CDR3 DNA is TGTGCCAGCAGCGTAGCCCCAGGGGATGGCCCCCAGCATTTT. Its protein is CASSVAPGDGPQHF.